Listed below are T cell receptor beta chains from one sample, sequenced in a study of blood T cell repertoires in COVID-19. TCRdb keeps only in-frame clones here, not all; method: immunoSEQ multiplex PCR. Among more than 250,000 clones listed, 89% were seen once. The sequenced sample was peripheral blood. All receptors derive from a man aged 18 to 29 who had recovered from COVID-19. The conserved cysteine and the conserved F or W are not part of the CDR3 here. The D gene is left open where the match is weak.

D,V,J,CDR3
.,TRBV7-8,TRBJ2-7,ASSLQGAEQY
TRBD1,TRBV5-6,TRBJ2-7,ASSLAGTAWNRSYEQY
TRBD1,TRBV19,TRBJ1-2,ASSIIRRTGDSDGYT
TRBD2,TRBV28,TRBJ2-5,ASGLAGGETQY
.,TRBV15,TRBJ1-1,ATSSLMNTEAF
TRBD1,TRBV2,TRBJ2-3,ASRTGDDRTDTQY
TRBD1,TRBV6-1,TRBJ2-7,ASSEGTGAAYEQY
TRBD1,TRBV10-2,TRBJ1-5,ASSETRTGGAGQPQH
.,TRBV3-1/TRBV3-2,TRBJ2-7,ASSQAPGLYEQY
.,TRBV2,TRBJ1-6,ASILHRANSPLH
TRBD1,TRBV6-2/TRBV6-3,TRBJ2-4,ASSLDRGLTLAKNIQY
TRBD1,TRBV5-4,TRBJ1-1,ASSPGGAGTEAF
.,TRBV12-3/TRBV12-4,TRBJ1-2,ASSLVGRDGYT
.,TRBV4-1,TRBJ1-2,ASSQDGGVRTGYT
.,TRBV19,TRBJ2-2,ASSPGANTGELF
.,TRBV6-5,TRBJ1-1,ASSPGTQAEAF
.,TRBV4-1,TRBJ2-3,ASSPEGYPDTQY
TRBD2,TRBV7-2,TRBJ2-3,ASSLVVTSGRPTDTQY
TRBD1,TRBV29-1,TRBJ2-2,SVGQGTGELF
.,TRBV7-2,TRBJ1-1,ASSLRDTNRAGDTEAF
TRBD1,TRBV30,TRBJ1-1,AWRPRGTNTEAF
TRBD1,TRBV6-5,TRBJ2-7,ASSRDRDYEQY
.,TRBV27,TRBJ1-5,ASSPSTGQPQH
.,TRBV27,TRBJ1-3,ASNRQARGSHSSGNTIY
.,TRBV4-1,TRBJ1-1,ASSGRTEAF
.,TRBV5-1,TRBJ2-7,ASSLLGTGYEQY
TRBD2,TRBV24-1,TRBJ2-3,ATSAATSESTDTQY
.,TRBV7-2,TRBJ2-3,ASSQGHLAGAPTQY
TRBD1,TRBV10-3,TRBJ1-4,AISTDRVNEKLF
TRBD2,TRBV4-2,TRBJ2-1,ASSQDISGSSYNEQF
TRBD1,TRBV15,TRBJ1-6,ATSGDRGNSPLH
.,TRBV3-1/TRBV3-2,TRBJ1-1,ASSQSGQNTEAF
TRBD1,TRBV5-1,TRBJ1-1,ASSPGQGVNTEAF
.,TRBV30,TRBJ1-5,AWSQGGDQPQH
TRBD1,TRBV19,TRBJ1-2,ASSPWTGHNYGYT
.,TRBV2,TRBJ2-1,ASPEAANNEQF
.,TRBV27,TRBJ2-2,ASSFGANTGELF
.,TRBV19,TRBJ1-1,ASSIEAGVSTEAF
.,TRBV19,TRBJ1-2,ASSETAGGYGYT
.,TRBV11-3,TRBJ2-1,ASSLTPRADNEQF